The source of this T cell receptor beta chain is a study of identical twins. Study-wide findings and caveats: Some out-of-frame alpha sequences were shared by twins, and these showed excess low generation probability. Memory repertoires lacked the insertion deficit that abundant cord blood beta clonotypes showed.

TCRdb processed the 5' RACE reads anew with MiXCR; each CDR3 protein has one entry. Of about 520,000 distinct CDR3 sequences in the sample, around 20% are singletons; the top ten hold about 0.91%. This clonotype occurred a few times. What it binds is unknown. These same data were also listed under a study on T cells expressing NK-cell markers. That investigation notes: Just one sequenced donor of eight was HCMV-seronegative, while seven were seropositive. T cells sorted in several experiments were restricted to alpha-beta TCR T cells by an anti-gamma-delta TCR antibody.

The material sequenced was CD4+ T cells sorted from blood. This TCR was recovered from a young woman in good health.

This CDR3 is CASSFRRVAGADEQYF. The CDR3 nucleotides read TGTGCCAGCAGCTTCCGGCGAGTAGCGGGAGCTGACGAGCAGTACTTC. V gene TRBV5-6 combines with J gene TRBJ2-7; the match to TRBD2 covers 9 bases. This CDR3 has 16 residues. Germline V CDR1 and CDR2: SGHDT, YYEEEE. V lost 2 bases and J lost 5; bases outside the gene matches: 11.